This TCR beta chain originates from a study of Graves' ophthalmopathy and Graves' hyperthyroidism. Study findings and constraints: Most thyroid clonotypes with frequency above 0.001 were detected in blood too. The model's ophthalmopathy progression predictions had just under 71% sensitivity and 72% to 75% specificity.

Of note for this clonotype: Antigen unknown.

The germline V gene has CDR1 MNHEY and CDR2 SVGEGT. There are 14 residues in the CDR3. V was shortened by 7 bases and J by 3 bases, with 16 bases between the two germline ends. Amplifying from RNA transcripts, the study obtained TCR beta CDR3 regions. The library came from an HTBI-primed first-round RT-PCR and a second-round multiplex PCR. TCRdb independently ran MiXCR on the multiplex PCR reads; one entry per CDR3 protein. Here the sample spans 340,000 or so distinct CDR3 sequences, roughly a sixth being singletons. Patients were diagnosed from clinical symptoms, serum thyroxine, TRAb, thyroid ultrasound and orbital computed tomography.

J is TRBJ2-7 and V is TRBV6-2 or TRBV6-3, with D possibly matching TRBD1 (6 bases). Sequenced input: peripheral blood. This TCR was recovered from an adult man with Graves' ophthalmopathy. The CDR3 sequence: CASTLTGLNYEQYF. The CDR3, as DNA: TGTGCCAGCACCTTAACAGGGTTGAACTACGAGCAGTACTTC.